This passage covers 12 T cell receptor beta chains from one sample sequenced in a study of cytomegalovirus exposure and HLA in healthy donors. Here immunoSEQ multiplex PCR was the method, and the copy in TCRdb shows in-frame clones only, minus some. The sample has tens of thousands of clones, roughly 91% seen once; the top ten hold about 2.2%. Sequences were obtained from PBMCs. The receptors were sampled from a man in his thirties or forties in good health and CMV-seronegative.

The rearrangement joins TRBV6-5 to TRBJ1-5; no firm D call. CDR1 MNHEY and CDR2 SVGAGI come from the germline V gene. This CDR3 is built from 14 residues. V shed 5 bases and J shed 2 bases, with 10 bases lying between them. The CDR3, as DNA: TGTGCCAGCAGTCCAAACGGTGGCAATCAGCCCCAGCATTTT. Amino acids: CASSPNGGNQPQHF.

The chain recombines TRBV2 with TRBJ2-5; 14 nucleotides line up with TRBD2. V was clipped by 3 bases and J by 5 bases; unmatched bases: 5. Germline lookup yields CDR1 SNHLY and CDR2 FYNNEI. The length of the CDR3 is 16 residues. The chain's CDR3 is CASSEGLAGAVETQYF. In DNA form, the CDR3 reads TGTGCCAGCAGTGAGGGACTAGCGGGAGCGGTGGAGACCCAGTACTTC.

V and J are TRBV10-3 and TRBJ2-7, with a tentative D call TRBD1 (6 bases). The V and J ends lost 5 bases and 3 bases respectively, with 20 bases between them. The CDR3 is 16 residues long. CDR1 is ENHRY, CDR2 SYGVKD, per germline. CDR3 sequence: CAISTRLQGKDYEQYF. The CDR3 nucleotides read TGTGCCATCAGTACTAGACTGCAGGGGAAAGACTACGAGCAGTACTTC.

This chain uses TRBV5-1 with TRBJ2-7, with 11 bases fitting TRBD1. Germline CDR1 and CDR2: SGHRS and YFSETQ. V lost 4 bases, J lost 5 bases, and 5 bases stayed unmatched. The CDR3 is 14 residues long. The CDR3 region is CASSTGTGGNEQYF. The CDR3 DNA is TGCGCCAGCAGCACCGGGACAGGGGGTAACGAGCAGTACTTC.

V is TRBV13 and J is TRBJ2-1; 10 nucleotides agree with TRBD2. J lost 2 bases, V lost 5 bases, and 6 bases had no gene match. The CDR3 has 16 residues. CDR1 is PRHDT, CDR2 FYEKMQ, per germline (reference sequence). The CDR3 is CASSPRTSGTYNEQFF. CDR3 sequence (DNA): TGTGCCAGCAGCCCCCGGACTAGCGGAACCTACAATGAGCAGTTCTTC. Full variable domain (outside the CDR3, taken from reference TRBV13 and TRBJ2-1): AAGVIQSPRHLIKEKRETATLKCYPIPRHDTVYWYQQGPGQDPQFLISFYEKMQSDKGSIPDRFSAQQFSDYHSELNMSSLELGDSALYFCASSPRTSGTYNEQFFGPGTRLTVL.

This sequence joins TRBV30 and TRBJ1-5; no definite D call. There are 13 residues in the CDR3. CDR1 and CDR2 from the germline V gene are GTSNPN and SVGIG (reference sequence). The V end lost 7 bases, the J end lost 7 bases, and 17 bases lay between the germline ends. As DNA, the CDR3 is TGTGCCTCAGTATCGGGTTACGGACAGCCCCAGCATTTT. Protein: CASVSGYGQPQHF.

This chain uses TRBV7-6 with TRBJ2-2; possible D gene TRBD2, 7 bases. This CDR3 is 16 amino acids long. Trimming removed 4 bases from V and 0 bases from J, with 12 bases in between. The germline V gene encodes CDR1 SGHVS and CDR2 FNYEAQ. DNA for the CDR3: TGTGCCAGCAGCTGGGGGGGGCTGTCGAACACCGGGGAGCTGTTTTTT. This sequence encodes CASSWGGLSNTGELFF.

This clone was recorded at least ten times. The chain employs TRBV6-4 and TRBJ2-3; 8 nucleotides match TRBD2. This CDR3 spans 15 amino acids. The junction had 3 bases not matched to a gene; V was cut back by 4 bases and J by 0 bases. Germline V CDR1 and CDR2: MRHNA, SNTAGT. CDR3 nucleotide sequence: TGTGCCAGCAGTGGGTCTAGCGGGAGCACAGATACGCAGTATTTT. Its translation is CASSGSSGSTDTQYF.

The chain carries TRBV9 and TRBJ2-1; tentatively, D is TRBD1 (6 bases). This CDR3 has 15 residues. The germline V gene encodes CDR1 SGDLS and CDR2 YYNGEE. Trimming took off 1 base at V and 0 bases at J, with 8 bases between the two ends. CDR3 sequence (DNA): TGTGCCAGCAGCGTAAGGGACATCTCCTACAATGAGCAGTTCTTC. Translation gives CASSVRDISYNEQFF.

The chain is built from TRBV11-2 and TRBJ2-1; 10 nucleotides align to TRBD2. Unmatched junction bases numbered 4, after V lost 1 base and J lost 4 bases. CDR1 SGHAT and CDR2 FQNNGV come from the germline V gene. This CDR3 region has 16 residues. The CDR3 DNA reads TGTGCCAGCAGCTTAGTACTAGCGGGGCAATACAATGAGCAGTTCTTC. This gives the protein CASSLVLAGQYNEQFF.

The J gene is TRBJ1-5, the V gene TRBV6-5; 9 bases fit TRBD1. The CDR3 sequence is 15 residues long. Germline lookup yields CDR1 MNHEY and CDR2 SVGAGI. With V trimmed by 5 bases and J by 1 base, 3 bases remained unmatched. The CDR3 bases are TGTGCCAGCAGTCGCGGGACAGGGAGCAATCAGCCCCAGCATTTT. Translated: CASSRGTGSNQPQHF.

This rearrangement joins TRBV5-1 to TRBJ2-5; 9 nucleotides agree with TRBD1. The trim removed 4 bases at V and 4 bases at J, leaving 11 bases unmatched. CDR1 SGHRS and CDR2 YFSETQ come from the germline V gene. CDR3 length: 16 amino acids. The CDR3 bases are TGCGCCAGCAGCCTCCAGGGACAGGGCAAGTCAGAGACCCAGTACTTC. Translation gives CASSLQGQGKSETQYF.